The 30 T cell receptor beta chains below were found in one sample sequenced in a study of cytomegalovirus exposure and HLA in healthy donors (dated by TCRdb to the late 2010s). Library method: the immunoSEQ multiplex PCR assay. A mixture of 60 forward primers for TCR Vbeta segments and 13 reverse primers for TCR Jbeta segments was used in the multiplex PCR. TCRdb's version of the immuneACCESS table is confined to in-frame rearrangements and falls short of the full clone set. An unresolved V gene accounts for under half of the shortfall where checked; the remainder is of unknown origin. The table for this sample lists some 100,000 clones; 70% to 80% of them were counted only once. The leading ten clones occupy 15% to 20% of the sample. Input material: PBMCs. The origin of the receptors is a middle-aged man in good health and CMV-seropositive.

This clone was counted ten times or more. CDR3 sequence: CASRTGGHGYTF. CDR3 in DNA: TGTGCCAGCAGAACAGGGGGACACGGCTACACCTTC. The rearrangement links TRBV27 to TRBJ1-2, with 8 bases lining up with TRBD1. The CDR3 runs 12 residues. The V segment lost 6 bases and the J segment 8 bases; nucleotides outside the gene matches: 5. In germline, CDR1 is MNHEY, CDR2 SMNVEV (reference sequence).

The rearrangement uses TRBV7-2 and TRBJ2-5; D may be TRBD2 (5 bases). Germline loops: CDR1 SGHTA, CDR2 FQGNSA. The CDR3 has 14 residues. The ends were cut back, 3 bases at V and 2 bases at J, with 10 bases in the middle. CDR3 DNA sequence: TGTGCCAGCAGCTTTAATCCGGGACAAGAGACCCAGTACTTC. This gives the protein CASSFNPGQETQYF.

The chain has TRBV4-2 and TRBJ2-1; maybe TRBD2 (5 bases). Deletions cut 0 bases from V and 10 bases from J, with 13 bases between. Germline assignment: CDR1 LGHNA and CDR2 YNFKEQ. This CDR3 is built from 14 residues. The CDR3 loop reads CASSQEWEPEEQFF. CDR3 nucleotides: TGTGCCAGCAGCCAAGAATGGGAGCCTGAAGAGCAGTTCTTC.

The CDR3 region has the DNA TGTGCCAGCAGCCAAGATGACAGGACAGGGGGCACTGAAGCTTTCTTT. Translation: CASSQDDRTGGTEAFF. This sequence joins TRBV4-2 and TRBJ1-1; 10 bases line up with TRBD1. This CDR3 is built from 16 residues. The germline V gene has CDR1 LGHNA and CDR2 YNFKEQ. The V and J ends lost 0 bases and 4 bases, in that order; junction bases with no gene match: 5.

The chain employs TRBV6-5 and TRBJ2-3, with 8 bases lining up with TRBD2. Germline assignment: CDR1 MNHEY and CDR2 SVGAGI. The CDR3 runs to 13 residues. After removal of 7 bases from V and 5 bases from J, the junction contained 5 bases not matched to a gene. The CDR3 DNA sequence: TGTGCCAGCAAAAGCGGGAGAGGAGATACGCAGTATTTT. This sequence encodes CASKSGRGDTQYF.

This clone was counted only a few times. The chain has TRBV6-1 and TRBJ1-2, with TRBD1 identical over 7 bases. V trimming: 2 bases; J trimming: 0 bases; junction bases outside the gene matches: 3. The CDR3 has 15 residues. Germline V gives CDR1 MNHNS, CDR2 SASEGT. CDR3 residues: CASSERDRSNYGYTF. CDR3 DNA: TGTGCCAGCAGTGAAAGGGACAGATCTAACTATGGCTACACCTTC.

This clone was recorded a few times. This chain uses TRBV2 with TRBJ1-2; 8 bases are a match to TRBD1. The germline gives CDR1 SNHLY, CDR2 FYNNEI. The J segment lost 6 bases and the V segment lost 5 bases, leaving 8 bases of the junction unmatched. The CDR3 runs to 14 residues. This CDR3 is CASSTGTGYDGYTF. CDR3 coding DNA: TGTGCCAGCAGTACCGGGACAGGTTACGATGGCTACACCTTC.

The rearrangement uses TRBV5-6 and TRBJ2-5, with D perhaps matching TRBD1 (6 bases). V shed 5 bases and J shed 2 bases, with 16 bases lying between them. The CDR3 length is 15 residues. In germline, CDR1 is SGHDT, CDR2 YYEEEE. The CDR3 DNA is TGTGCCAGCAGTTCGACAGGTGCCGATCAAGAGACCCAGTACTTC. This codes for CASSSTGADQETQYF. The complete variable domain, with remaining parts taken from reference TRBV5-6 and TRBJ2-5, reads DAGVTQSPTHLIKTRGQQVTLRCSPKSGHDTVSWYQQALGQGPQFIFQYYEEEERQRGNFPDRFSGHQFPNYSSELNVNALLLGDSALYLCASSSTGADQETQYFGPGTRLLVL.

The rearrangement uses TRBV7-2 and TRBJ1-4; D may be TRBD1 (5 bases). The length of the CDR3 is 15 residues. The V end lost 1 base, the J end lost 4 bases, and 10 bases lay between the germline ends. Germline V gene data show CDR1 as SGHTA and CDR2 as FQGNSA. CDR3 nucleotide sequence: TGTGCCAGCAGCTTAGATACAGGAGTTAATGAAAAACTGTTTTTT. Its translation: CASSLDTGVNEKLFF.

This clone came up once. This rearrangement joins TRBV18 to TRBJ2-7, with 9 bases identical to TRBD1. The CDR3 covers 16 residues. CDR1 is KGHSH and CDR2 is LQKENI in the germline V gene. The V segment lost 2 bases and the J segment 3 bases; nucleotides outside the gene matches: 8. The CDR3 loop reads CASSPYTGTGIYEQYF. The CDR3 DNA follows: TGTGCCAGCTCACCATACACCGGGACAGGGATCTACGAGCAGTACTTC.

V and J are TRBV5-5 and TRBJ1-5; 8 nucleotides agree with TRBD1. Germline CDR1 reads SGHKS; CDR2 reads YYEKEE (reference sequence). V dropped 2 bases and J dropped 5; count of bases not matched to a gene: 3. The CDR3 extends over 14 amino acids. This chain's CDR3 is CASSLGQGDQPQHF. CDR3 DNA sequence: TGTGCCAGCAGCTTAGGACAGGGCGATCAGCCCCAGCATTTT.

The chain uses TRBV2 and TRBJ2-1; possible D gene TRBD1, 6 bases. Germline V gene data show CDR1 as SNHLY and CDR2 as FYNNEI. This CDR3 has 17 amino acids. V lost 8 bases, J lost 5 bases, and 25 bases lay in between. CDR3 DNA sequence: TGTGCCAGCTTTGGGGGCGGGTGGACCGGGACCAACAATGAGCAGTTCTTC. It is translated as CASFGGGWTGTNNEQFF.

The chain combines TRBV10-3 with TRBJ1-3; 7 bases agree with TRBD1. The CDR3 loop spans 17 amino acids. V gave up 6 bases and J gave up 0 bases; unmatched junction bases: 11. Germline V gives CDR1 ENHRY, CDR2 SYGVKD. The CDR3 region has the DNA TGTGCCATCAGGGACCTAGGGACAGCAGCCTCTGGAAACACCATATATTTT. Translated, it gives CAIRDLGTAASGNTIYF.

The chain joins TRBV6-5 to TRBJ1-1; D is unresolved. The V end was cut by 2 bases, the J end by 7 bases, with 8 bases between. The CDR3 is 12 residues long. Germline V lookup: CDR1 MNHEY, CDR2 SVGAGI. CDR3 protein: CASSYGGNEAFF. CDR3 coding DNA: TGTGCCAGCAGTTACGGTGGCAATGAAGCTTTCTTT.

The rearrangement joins TRBV11-3 to TRBJ2-1; D unclear. Trimming removed 6 bases at V and 0 bases at J, with 12 bases between. The CDR3 covers 15 residues. Per the germline V gene, CDR1 is SGHNT and CDR2 is YENEEA. The CDR3 here is CASRENPSSYNEQFF. DNA of the CDR3: TGTGCCAGCAGGGAGAACCCCAGCTCCTACAATGAGCAGTTCTTC.

This clone was counted once. The gene calls are TRBV7-9 and TRBJ1-1, with a weak D call TRBD1 (5 bases). Germline V gene data show CDR1 as SEHNR and CDR2 as FQNEAQ (reference sequence). The CDR3 consists of 13 residues. V lost 5 bases, J lost 6 bases, and 13 bases lay in between. The CDR3 protein is CASSAGWEAEAFF. Written as DNA, the CDR3 is TGTGCCAGCAGCGCAGGGTGGGAGGCTGAAGCTTTCTTT.

This rearrangement joins TRBV19 to TRBJ2-1; 12 nucleotides line up with TRBD2. The CDR3 loop spans 17 amino acids. Germline V gene data show CDR1 as LNHDA and CDR2 as SQIVND (reference sequence). V lost 4 bases, J lost 4 bases, and 8 bases stayed unmatched. The CDR3 loop reads CASSTPSGGALYNEQFF. As DNA, the CDR3 is TGTGCCAGTAGTACCCCTAGCGGGGGGGCACTTTACAATGAGCAGTTCTTC.

The chain joins TRBV9 to TRBJ1-5; 7 positions match TRBD1. CDR1 and CDR2 (germline): SGDLS, YYNGEE. The V segment lost 4 bases and the J segment 0 bases; nucleotides outside the gene matches: 1. The CDR3 is 14 residues long. CDR3 bases: TGTGCCAGCAGCCCAGGGGGTAGCAATCAGCCCCAGCATTTT. Translation: CASSPGGSNQPQHF.

The V and J genes are TRBV14 and TRBJ2-1; D possibly corresponds to TRBD1 (6 bases). The germline gives CDR1 SGHDN, CDR2 FVKESK. This CDR3 is 12 amino acids long. V lost 4 bases, J lost 10 bases, and 11 bases lay in between. The DNA of the CDR3 is TGTGCCAGCAGCCCCACCGGGACAGAGCAGTTCTTC. It translates to CASSPTGTEQFF.

This clone was detected only a few times. The chain employs TRBV13 and TRBJ2-7; a possible D gene is TRBD2 (7 bases). The V and J ends lost 5 bases and 6 bases respectively, with 23 bases between them. The CDR3 is 16 amino acids. Germline V lookup: CDR1 PRHDT, CDR2 FYEKMQ (reference sequence). This CDR3 reads CASSAPGGRELGEQYF. The DNA for the CDR3 is TGTGCCAGCAGCGCCCCCGGGGGGCGGGAGTTGGGCGAGCAGTACTTC.

This clone was observed many times. This chain connects TRBV6-4 to TRBJ2-3; 9 bases map to TRBD2. The germline V gene encodes CDR1 MRHNA and CDR2 SNTAGT. CDR3 length: 16 amino acids. J gave up 0 bases and V 6 bases, and 7 bases lay outside the gene matches. CDR3 sequence reads: CASSVAGGASTDTQYF. The CDR3 bases are TGTGCCAGCAGCGTCGCGGGGGGGGCCAGCACAGATACGCAGTATTTT.

The rearrangement links TRBV15 to TRBJ2-7, with D maybe TRBD2 (5 bases). The CDR3 has 15 residues. Trimming removed 0 bases at V and 1 base at J, with 10 bases between. In germline, CDR1 is LNHNV, CDR2 YYDKDF (reference sequence). The CDR3 region has the DNA TGTGCCACCAGCAGAGATAGAAGAGGGTCCTACGAGCAGTACTTC. Its protein is CATSRDRRGSYEQYF.

The chain has TRBV6-5 and TRBJ1-1; 9 positions agree with TRBD1. V dropped 4 bases and J dropped 0; count of bases not matched to a gene: 6. CDR1 and CDR2 (germline): MNHEY, SVGAGI. The CDR3 covers 16 residues. The CDR3 sequence: CASSWDREGVNTEAFF. The DNA for the CDR3 is TGTGCCAGCAGTTGGGACAGGGAAGGAGTGAACACTGAAGCTTTCTTT.

The rearrangement uses TRBV7-6 and TRBJ1-2; perhaps TRBD1 as D (5 bases). This CDR3 spans 14 amino acids. V lost 2 bases, J lost 2 bases, and 9 bases lay in between. Germline lookup yields CDR1 SGHVS and CDR2 FNYEAQ. Written as DNA, the CDR3 is TGTGCCAGCAGCTTATCCCCAGGGAACTATGGCTACACCTTC. This encodes CASSLSPGNYGYTF.

The J gene is TRBJ1-6, the V gene TRBV2; D unclear. The germline V gene has CDR1 SNHLY and CDR2 FYNNEI. V gave up 6 bases and J gave up 6 bases, with 12 bases separating them. The CDR3 spans 14 residues. CDR3 in DNA: TGTGCCAGCAGCCGGGTAGGATCTAATTCACCCCTCCACTTT. This translates into CASSRVGSNSPLHF.

This chain connects TRBV5-1 to TRBJ1-1, with TRBD1 matching over 9 bases. With 4 bases clipped from V and 5 bases from J, the junction kept 6 bases outside the gene matches. Germline-derived CDR1 and CDR2 are SGHRS and YFSETQ. This CDR3 has 14 amino acids. The CDR3 sequence: CASSPGQGGTEAFF. The CDR3 DNA reads as TGCGCCAGCAGCCCGGGACAGGGCGGAACTGAAGCTTTCTTT.

V usage is TRBV11-2 and J usage is TRBJ2-3; D possibly corresponds to TRBD2 (5 bases). Germline V gene data show CDR1 as SGHAT and CDR2 as FQNNGV. The CDR3 totals 13 residues. V dropped 4 bases and J dropped 4 bases, with 9 bases sitting between them. CDR3 region: CASSSEDSDTQYF. CDR3 nucleotide sequence: TGTGCCAGCAGCTCAGAGGACTCAGATACGCAGTATTTT. Full variable domain (missing parts from reference TRBV11-2 and TRBJ2-3): EAGVAQSPRYKIIEKRQSVAFWCNPISGHATLYWYQQILGQGPKLLIQFQNNGVVDDSQLPKDRFSAERLKGVDSTLKIQPAKLEDSAVYLCASSSEDSDTQYFGPGTRLTVL.

The V gene is TRBV19, the J gene TRBJ2-2, with D hard to call. The CDR3 is made up of 17 amino acids. Germline V gene sequence: CDR1 LNHDA, CDR2 SQIVND (reference sequence). V lost 0 bases and J lost 2, with 13 bases in between. The CDR3 sequence is CASSIDLRQENTGELFF. In DNA, the CDR3 is TGTGCCAGTAGTATAGATCTCCGGCAGGAAAACACCGGGGAGCTGTTTTTT. Based on the CDR3 plus reference TRBV19 and TRBJ2-2, the full variable domain is DGGITQSPKYLFRKEGQNVTLSCEQNLNHDAMYWYRQDPGQGLRLIYYSQIVNDFQKGDIAEGYSVSREKKESFPLTVTSAQKNPTAFYLCASSIDLRQENTGELFFGEGSRLTVL.

The genes are TRBV15 and TRBJ2-3, with 13 bases fitting TRBD2. Per germline, CDR1 LNHNV and CDR2 YYDKDF (reference sequence). This CDR3 region has 16 residues. J was trimmed by 2 bases and V by 5 bases; bases with no gene match: 4. CDR3 bases: TGTGCCACCAGCGGCGGGACTAGCGGGAACACAGATACGCAGTATTTT. Protein product: CATSGGTSGNTDTQYF. Looking up the rest from reference TRBV15 and TRBJ2-3 gives the full variable domain: DAMVIQNPRYQVTQFGKPVTLSCSQTLNHNVMYWYQQKSSQAPKLLFHYYDKDFNNEADTPDNFQSRRPNTSFCFLDIRSPGLGDTAMYLCATSGGTSGNTDTQYFGPGTRLTVL.

Comment on this clone: Other nucleotide sequences in the sample specify the same CDR3. The chain has TRBV9 and TRBJ2-5; possible D gene TRBD2, 7 bases. The V gene's germline CDR1 is SGDLS and CDR2 YYNGEE. Trimming pared 0 bases from V and 0 bases from J, leaving 9 bases between. The CDR3 consists of 15 residues. The chain's CDR3 is CASSVGGGYQETQYF. The CDR3 coding sequence is TGTGCCAGCAGCGTAGGGGGGGGCTACCAAGAGACCCAGTACTTC.